This TCR beta chain was found in a study of blood T cells in healthy people across ages. The V gene's germline CDR1 is SGHAT and CDR2 FQNNGV. The CDR3 is 16 amino acids. V was cut by 3 bases and J by 5 bases, with 17 bases left in between. Each individual donor underwent a draw of ten milliliters of peripheral blood. The authors isolated at least 6 million PBMCs per sample. Study observations and caveats: Donors of long life had a larger count of naive CD4+ cells and greater diversity than aged donors.

This clonotype came up a few times. Its matching antigen is unknown. A second about 6 to 12 cycle PCR used barcoded and J-beta primers. One entry per CDR3 protein results from TCRdb running MiXCR on the 5' RACE reads. The table includes 1.5 million to 2 million distinct CDR3 sequences, roughly 52% detected once. What was sequenced was blood. This chain joins TRBV11-2 and TRBJ2-1, with D possibly TRBD2 on 5 matching bases. The source of this sequence is a woman aged 35 to 49 in good health. The CDR3 is CASSFADSGRHNEQFF. CDR3 nucleotide sequence: TGTGCCAGCAGCTTTGCGGACTCCGGACGTCACAATGAGCAGTTCTTC. Together with reference TRBV11-2 and TRBJ2-1, the CDR3 gives the full variable domain: EAGVAQSPRYKIIEKRQSVAFWCNPISGHATLYWYQQILGQGPKLLIQFQNNGVVDDSQLPKDRFSAERLKGVDSTLKIQPAKLEDSAVYLCASSFADSGRHNEQFFGPGTRLTVL.